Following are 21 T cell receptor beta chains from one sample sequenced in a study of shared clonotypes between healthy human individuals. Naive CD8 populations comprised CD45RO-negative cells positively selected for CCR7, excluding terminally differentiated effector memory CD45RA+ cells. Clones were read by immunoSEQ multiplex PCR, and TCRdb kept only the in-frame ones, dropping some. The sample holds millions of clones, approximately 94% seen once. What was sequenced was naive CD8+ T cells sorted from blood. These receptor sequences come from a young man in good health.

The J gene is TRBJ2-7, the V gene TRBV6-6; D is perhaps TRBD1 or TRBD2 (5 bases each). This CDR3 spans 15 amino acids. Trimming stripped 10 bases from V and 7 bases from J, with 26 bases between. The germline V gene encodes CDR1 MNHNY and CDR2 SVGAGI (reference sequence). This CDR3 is CATGTGGRPTTEQYF. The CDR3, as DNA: TGTGCCACCGGTACTGGGGGACGACCTACGACGGAGCAGTACTTC.

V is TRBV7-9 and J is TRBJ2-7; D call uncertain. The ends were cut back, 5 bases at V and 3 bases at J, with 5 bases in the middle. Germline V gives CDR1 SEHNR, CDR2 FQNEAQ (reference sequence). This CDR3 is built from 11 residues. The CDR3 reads CASSDDYEQYF. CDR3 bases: TGTGCCAGCAGCGACGACTACGAGCAGTACTTC.

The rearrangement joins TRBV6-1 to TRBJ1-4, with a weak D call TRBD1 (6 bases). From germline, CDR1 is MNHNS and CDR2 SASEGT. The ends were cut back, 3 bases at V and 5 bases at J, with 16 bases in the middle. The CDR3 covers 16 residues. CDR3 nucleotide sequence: TGTGCCAGCAGTGACTGGGGGGCAGCGAGAAATGAAAAACTGTTTTTT. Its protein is CASSDWGAARNEKLFF.

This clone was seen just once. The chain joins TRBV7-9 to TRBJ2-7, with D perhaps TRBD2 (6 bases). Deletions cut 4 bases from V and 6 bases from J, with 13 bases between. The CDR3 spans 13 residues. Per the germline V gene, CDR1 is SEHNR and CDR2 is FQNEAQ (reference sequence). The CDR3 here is CASSSTLSGEQYF. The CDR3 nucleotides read TGTGCCAGCAGCTCTACACTTAGCGGCGAGCAGTACTTC.

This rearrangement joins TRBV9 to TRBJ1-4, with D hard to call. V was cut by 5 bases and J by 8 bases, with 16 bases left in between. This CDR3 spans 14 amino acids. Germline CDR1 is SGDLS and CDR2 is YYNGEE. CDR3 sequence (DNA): TGTGCCAGCAGTCCGGAGGGTGATTACGAAAAACTGTTTTTT. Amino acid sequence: CASSPEGDYEKLFF.

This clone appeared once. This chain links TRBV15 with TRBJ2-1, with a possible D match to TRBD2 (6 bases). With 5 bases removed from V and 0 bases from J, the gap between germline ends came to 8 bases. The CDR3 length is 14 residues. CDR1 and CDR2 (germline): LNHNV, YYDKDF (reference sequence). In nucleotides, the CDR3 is TGTGCCACCAGCGGGAGGATCTCCTACAATGAGCAGTTCTTC. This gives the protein CATSGRISYNEQFF.

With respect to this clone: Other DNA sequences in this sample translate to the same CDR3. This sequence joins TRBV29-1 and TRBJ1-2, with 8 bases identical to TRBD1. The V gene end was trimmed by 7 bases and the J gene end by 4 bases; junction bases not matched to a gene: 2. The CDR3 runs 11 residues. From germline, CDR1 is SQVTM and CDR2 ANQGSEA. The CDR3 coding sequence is TGCAGCGGACAGGGGTCCTATGGCTACACCTTC. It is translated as CSGQGSYGYTF.

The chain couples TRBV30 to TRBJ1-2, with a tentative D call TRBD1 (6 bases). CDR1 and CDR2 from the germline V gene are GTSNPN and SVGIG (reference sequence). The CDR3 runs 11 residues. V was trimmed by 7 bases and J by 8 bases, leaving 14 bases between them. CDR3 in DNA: TGTGCCTCGCAGGGGATTGGGGGCTACACCTTC. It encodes CASQGIGGYTF.

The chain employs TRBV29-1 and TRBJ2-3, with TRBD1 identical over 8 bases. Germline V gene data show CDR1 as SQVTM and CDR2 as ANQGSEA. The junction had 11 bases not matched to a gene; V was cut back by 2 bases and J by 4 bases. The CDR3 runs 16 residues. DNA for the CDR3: TGCAGCGTTGAACTGGGGCGGACAGGGTGGTCAGATACGCAGTATTTT. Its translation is CSVELGRTGWSDTQYF.

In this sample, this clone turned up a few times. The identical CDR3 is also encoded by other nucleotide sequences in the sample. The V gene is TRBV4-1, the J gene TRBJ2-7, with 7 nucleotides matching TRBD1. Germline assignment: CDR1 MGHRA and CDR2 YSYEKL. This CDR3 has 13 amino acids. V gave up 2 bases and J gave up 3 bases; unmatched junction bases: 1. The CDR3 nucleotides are TGCGCCAGCAGCCAACGACAGGGCTACGAGCAGTACTTC. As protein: CASSQRQGYEQYF.

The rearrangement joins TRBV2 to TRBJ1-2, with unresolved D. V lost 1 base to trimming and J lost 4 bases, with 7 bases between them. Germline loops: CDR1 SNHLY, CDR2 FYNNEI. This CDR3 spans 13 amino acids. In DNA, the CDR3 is TGTGCCAGCAGTGAAGGGTTAGGCTATGGCTACACCTTC. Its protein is CASSEGLGYGYTF.

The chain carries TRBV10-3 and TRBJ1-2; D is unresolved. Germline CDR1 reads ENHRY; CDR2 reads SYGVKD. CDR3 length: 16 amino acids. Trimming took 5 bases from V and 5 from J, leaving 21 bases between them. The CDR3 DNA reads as TGTGCCATCAGTCCCCCCTCCACCGAGACGCCATATGGCTACACCTTC. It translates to CAISPPSTETPYGYTF.

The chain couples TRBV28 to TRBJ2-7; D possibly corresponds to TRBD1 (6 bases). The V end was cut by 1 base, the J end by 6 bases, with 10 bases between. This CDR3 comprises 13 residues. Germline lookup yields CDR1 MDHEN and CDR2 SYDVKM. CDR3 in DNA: TGTGCCAGCAGTTTATTGACAGGATTCGAGCAGTACTTC. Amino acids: CASSLLTGFEQYF.

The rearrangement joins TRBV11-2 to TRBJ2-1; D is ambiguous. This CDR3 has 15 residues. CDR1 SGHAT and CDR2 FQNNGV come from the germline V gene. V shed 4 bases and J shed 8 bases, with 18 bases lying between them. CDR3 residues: CASSYDSDLGDEQFF. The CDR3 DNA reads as TGTGCCAGCAGCTATGACTCAGACCTTGGGGATGAGCAGTTCTTC.

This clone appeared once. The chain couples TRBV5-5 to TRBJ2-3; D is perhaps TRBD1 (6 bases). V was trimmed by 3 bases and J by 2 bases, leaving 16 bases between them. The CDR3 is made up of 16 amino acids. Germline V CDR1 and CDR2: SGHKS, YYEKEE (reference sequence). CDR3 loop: CASSWGHAGATDTQYF. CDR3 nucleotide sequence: TGTGCCAGCAGCTGGGGACACGCCGGGGCCACAGATACGCAGTATTTT. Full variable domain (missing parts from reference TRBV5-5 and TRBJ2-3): DAGVTQSPTHLIKTRGQQVTLRCSPISGHKSVSWYQQVLGQGPQFIFQYYEKEERGRGNFPDRFSARQFPNYSSELNVNALLLGDSALYLCASSWGHAGATDTQYFGPGTRLTVL.

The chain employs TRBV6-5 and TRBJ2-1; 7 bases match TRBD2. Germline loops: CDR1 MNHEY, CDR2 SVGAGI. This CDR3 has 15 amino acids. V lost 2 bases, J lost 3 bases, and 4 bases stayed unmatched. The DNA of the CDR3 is TGTGCCAGCAGTTACATGGCGGGGGACTACAATGAGCAGTTCTTC. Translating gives CASSYMAGDYNEQFF.

The CDR3, as DNA: TGTGCCAGCAGCTTAGTAGGGGGGCTGGGAGTCATTCGCACAGATACGCAGTATTTT. It encodes CASSLVGGLGVIRTDTQYF. The rearrangement uses TRBV11-2 and TRBJ2-3; D could derive from TRBD1 or TRBD2 (6 bases each). This CDR3 comprises 19 residues. V was pared by 1 base and J by 1 base, with 21 bases between. CDR1 and CDR2 (germline): SGHAT, FQNNGV.

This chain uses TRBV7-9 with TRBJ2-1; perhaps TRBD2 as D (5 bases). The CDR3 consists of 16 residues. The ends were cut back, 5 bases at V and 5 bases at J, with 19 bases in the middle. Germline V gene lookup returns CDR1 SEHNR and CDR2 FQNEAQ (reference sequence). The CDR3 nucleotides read TGTGCCAGCAGCGACACAGCGGTAAAGGTCAACAATGAGCAGTTCTTC. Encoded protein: CASSDTAVKVNNEQFF.

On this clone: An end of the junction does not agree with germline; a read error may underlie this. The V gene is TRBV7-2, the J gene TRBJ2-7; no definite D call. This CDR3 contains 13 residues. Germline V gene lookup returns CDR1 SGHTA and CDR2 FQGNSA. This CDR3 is CASSFGSSYERYF. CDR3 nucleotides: TGTGCCAGCAGCTTTGGCTCCTCCTACGAGCGGTACTTC.

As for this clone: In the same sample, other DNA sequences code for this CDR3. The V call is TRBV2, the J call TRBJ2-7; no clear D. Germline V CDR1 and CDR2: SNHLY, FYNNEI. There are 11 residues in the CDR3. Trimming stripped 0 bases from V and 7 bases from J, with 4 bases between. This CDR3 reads CASSEALEQYF. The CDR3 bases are TGTGCCAGCAGTGAAGCGCTAGAGCAGTACTTC. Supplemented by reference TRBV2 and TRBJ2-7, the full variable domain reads EPEVTQTPSHQVTQMGQEVILRCVPISNHLYFYWYRQILGQKVEFLVSFYNNEISEKSEIFDDQFSVERPDGSNFTLKIRSTKLEDSAMYFCASSEALEQYFGPGTRLTVT.

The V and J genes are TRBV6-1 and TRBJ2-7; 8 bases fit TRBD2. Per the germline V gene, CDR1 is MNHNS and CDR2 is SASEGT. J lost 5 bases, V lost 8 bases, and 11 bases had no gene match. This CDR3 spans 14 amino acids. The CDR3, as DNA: TGTGCCAGCTGGCCTGCGGGGGGCTTCGACGAGCAGTACTTC. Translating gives CASWPAGGFDEQYF.